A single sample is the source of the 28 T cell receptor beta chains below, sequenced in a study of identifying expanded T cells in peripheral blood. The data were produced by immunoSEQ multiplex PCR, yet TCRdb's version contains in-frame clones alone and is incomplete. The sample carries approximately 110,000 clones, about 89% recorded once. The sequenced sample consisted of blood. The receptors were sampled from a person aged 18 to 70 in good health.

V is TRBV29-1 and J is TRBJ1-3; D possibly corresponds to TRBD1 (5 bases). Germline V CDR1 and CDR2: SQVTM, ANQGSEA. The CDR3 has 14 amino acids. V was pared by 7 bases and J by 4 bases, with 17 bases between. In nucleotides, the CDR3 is TGCAGCGCTTCGGGGCCCCAAGGAGGAAACACCATATATTTT. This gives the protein CSASGPQGGNTIYF. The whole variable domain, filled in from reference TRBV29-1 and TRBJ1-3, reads SAVISQKPSRDICQRGTSLTIQCQVDSQVTMMFWYRQQPGQSLTLIATANQGSEATYESGFVIDKFPISRPNLTFSTLTVSNMSPEDSSIYLCSASGPQGGNTIYFGEGSWLTVV.

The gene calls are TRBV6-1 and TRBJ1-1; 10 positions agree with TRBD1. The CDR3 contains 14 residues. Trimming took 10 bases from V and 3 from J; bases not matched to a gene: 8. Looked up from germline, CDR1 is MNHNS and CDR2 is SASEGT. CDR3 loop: CATRDRGGYTEAFF. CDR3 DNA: TGTGCCACCCGGGACAGGGGAGGGTACACTGAAGCTTTCTTT.

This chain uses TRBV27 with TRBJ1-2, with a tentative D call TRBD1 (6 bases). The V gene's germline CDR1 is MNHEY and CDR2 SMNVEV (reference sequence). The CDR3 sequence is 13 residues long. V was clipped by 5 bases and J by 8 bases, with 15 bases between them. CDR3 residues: CASSPTGLTGYTF. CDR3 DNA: TGTGCCAGCAGTCCGACAGGTTTGACGGGCTACACCTTC.

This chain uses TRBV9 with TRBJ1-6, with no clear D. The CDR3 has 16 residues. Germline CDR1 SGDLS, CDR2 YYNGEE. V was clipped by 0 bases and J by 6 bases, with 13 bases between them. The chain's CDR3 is CASSVGSVGPNSPLHF. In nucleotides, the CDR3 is TGTGCCAGCAGCGTAGGGTCTGTGGGCCCTAATTCACCCCTCCACTTT.

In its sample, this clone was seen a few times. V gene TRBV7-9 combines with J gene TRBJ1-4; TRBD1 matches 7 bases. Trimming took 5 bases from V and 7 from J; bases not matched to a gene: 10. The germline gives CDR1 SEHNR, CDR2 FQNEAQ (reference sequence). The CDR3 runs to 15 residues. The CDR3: CASSPRGGGFEKLFF. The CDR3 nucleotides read TGTGCCAGCAGCCCCCGGGGAGGGGGCTTTGAAAAACTGTTTTTT. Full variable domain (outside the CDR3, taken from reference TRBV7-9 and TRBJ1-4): DTGVSQNPRHKITKRGQNVTFRCDPISEHNRLYWYRQTLGQGPEFLTYFQNEAQLEKSRLLSDRFSAERPKGSFSTLEIQRTEQGDSAMYLCASSPRGGGFEKLFFGSGTQLSVL.

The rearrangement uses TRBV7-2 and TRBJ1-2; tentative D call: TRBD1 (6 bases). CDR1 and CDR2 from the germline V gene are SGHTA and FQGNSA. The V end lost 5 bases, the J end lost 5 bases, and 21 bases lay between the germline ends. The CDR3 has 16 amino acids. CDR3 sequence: CASSGVNGGISYGYTF. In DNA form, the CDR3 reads TGTGCCAGCAGCGGAGTTAATGGGGGCATATCTTATGGCTACACCTTC.

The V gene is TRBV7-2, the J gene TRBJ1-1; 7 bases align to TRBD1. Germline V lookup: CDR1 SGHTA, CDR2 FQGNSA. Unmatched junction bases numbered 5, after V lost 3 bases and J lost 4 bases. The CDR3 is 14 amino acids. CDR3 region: CASSLEGARTEAFF. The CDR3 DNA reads TGTGCCAGCAGCTTGGAGGGGGCGCGCACTGAAGCTTTCTTT. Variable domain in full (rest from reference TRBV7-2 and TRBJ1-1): GAGVSQSPSNKVTEKGKDVELRCDPISGHTALYWYRQSLGQGLEFLIYFQGNSAPDKSGLPSDRFSAERTGGSVSTLTIQRTQQEDSAVYLCASSLEGARTEAFFGQGTRLTVV.

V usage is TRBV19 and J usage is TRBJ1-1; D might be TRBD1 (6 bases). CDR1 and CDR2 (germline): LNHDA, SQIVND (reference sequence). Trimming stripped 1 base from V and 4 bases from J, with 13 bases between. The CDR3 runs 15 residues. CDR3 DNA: TGTGCCAGTAGTATAGGGCCAGGGGAGGTCACTGAAGCTTTCTTT. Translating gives CASSIGPGEVTEAFF.

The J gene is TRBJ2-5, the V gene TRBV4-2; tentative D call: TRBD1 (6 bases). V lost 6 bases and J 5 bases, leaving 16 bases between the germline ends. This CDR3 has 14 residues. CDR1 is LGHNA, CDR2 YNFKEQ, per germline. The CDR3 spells CASRGPGVGETQYF. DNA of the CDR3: TGTGCCAGCAGGGGACCAGGGGTAGGCGAGACCCAGTACTTC.

The CDR3 bases are TGTGCCAGCAGCCAGAGATGGCTAGCGGGGGGGGACAATGAGCAGTTCTTC. It specifies CASSQRWLAGGDNEQFF. The chain combines TRBV5-4 with TRBJ2-1; the match to TRBD2 covers 12 bases. V lost 4 bases to trimming and J lost 5 bases; unmatched junction nucleotides: 10. Germline CDR1 SGHNT, CDR2 YYREEE (reference sequence). The CDR3 totals 17 residues.

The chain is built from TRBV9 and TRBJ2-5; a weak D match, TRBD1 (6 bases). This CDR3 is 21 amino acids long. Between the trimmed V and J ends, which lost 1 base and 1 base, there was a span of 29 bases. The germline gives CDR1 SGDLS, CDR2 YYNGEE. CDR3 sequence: CASSVHYLLNRVGVLQETQYF. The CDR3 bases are TGTGCCAGCAGCGTACACTACCTGTTAAACAGGGTGGGGGTACTCCAAGAGACCCAGTACTTC. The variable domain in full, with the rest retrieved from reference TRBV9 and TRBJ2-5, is DSGVTQTPKHLITATGQRVTLRCSPRSGDLSVYWYQQSLDQGLQFLIQYYNGEERAKGNILERFSAQQFPDLHSELNLSSLELGDSALYFCASSVHYLLNRVGVLQETQYFGPGTRLLVL.

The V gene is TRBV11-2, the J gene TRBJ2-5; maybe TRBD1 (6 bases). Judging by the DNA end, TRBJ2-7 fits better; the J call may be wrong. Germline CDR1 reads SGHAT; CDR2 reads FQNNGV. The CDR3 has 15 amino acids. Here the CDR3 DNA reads TGTGCCAGCAGCTTAAGTCAGGGGCCCTCCTACGAGCAGTACTTC. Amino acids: CASSLSQGPSYEQYF.

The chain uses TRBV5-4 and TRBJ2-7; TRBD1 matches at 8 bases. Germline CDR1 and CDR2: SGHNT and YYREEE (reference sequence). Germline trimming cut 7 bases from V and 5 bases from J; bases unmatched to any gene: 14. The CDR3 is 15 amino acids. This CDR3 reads CASLRAGGGWNEQYF. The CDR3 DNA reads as TGTGCCAGCCTCCGGGCAGGGGGCGGATGGAACGAGCAGTACTTC.

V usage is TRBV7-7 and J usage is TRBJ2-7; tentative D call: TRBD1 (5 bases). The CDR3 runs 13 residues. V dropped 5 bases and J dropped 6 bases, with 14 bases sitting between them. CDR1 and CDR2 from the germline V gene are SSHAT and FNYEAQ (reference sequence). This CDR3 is CASSRGHVSEQYF. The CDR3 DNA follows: TGTGCCAGCAGCCGCGGACACGTCTCCGAGCAGTACTTC. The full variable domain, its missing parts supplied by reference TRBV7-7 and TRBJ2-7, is GAGVSQSPRYKVTKRGQDVTLRCDPISSHATLYWYQQALGQGPEFLTYFNYEAQPDKSGLPSDRFSAERPEGSISTLTIQRTEQRDSAMYRCASSRGHVSEQYFGPGTRLTVT.

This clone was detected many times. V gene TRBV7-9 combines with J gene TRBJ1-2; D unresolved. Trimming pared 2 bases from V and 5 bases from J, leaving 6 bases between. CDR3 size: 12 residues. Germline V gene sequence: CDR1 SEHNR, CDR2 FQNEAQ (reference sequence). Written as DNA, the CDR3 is TGTGCCAGCAGCTTACCTCAATATGGCTACACCTTC. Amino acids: CASSLPQYGYTF.

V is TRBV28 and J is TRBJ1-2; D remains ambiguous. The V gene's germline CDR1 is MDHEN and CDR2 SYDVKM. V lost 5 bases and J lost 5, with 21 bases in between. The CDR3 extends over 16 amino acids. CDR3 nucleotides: TGTGCCAGCAGTCTACCACGGGTTCTGGGAGAGTATGGCTACACCTTC. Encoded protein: CASSLPRVLGEYGYTF.

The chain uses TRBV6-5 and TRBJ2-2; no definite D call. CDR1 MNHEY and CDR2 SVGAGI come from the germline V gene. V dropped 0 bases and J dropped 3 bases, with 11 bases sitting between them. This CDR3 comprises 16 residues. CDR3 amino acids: CASSYSGVPDTGELFF. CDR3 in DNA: TGTGCCAGCAGTTACTCGGGCGTCCCGGACACCGGGGAGCTGTTTTTT.

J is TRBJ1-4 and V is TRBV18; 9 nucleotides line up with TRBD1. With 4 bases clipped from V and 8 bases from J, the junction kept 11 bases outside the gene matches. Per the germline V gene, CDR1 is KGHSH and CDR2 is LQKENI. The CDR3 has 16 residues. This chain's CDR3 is CASSRPLTGGLEKLFF. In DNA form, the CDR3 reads TGTGCCAGCTCACGACCTCTGACAGGGGGGCTAGAAAAACTGTTTTTT.

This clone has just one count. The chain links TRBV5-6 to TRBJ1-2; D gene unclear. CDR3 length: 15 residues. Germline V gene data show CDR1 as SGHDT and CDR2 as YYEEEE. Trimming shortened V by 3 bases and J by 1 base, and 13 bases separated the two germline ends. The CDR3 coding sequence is TGTGCCAGCAGCTCTACGACGGTGGGTAACTATGGCTACACCTTC. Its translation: CASSSTTVGNYGYTF.

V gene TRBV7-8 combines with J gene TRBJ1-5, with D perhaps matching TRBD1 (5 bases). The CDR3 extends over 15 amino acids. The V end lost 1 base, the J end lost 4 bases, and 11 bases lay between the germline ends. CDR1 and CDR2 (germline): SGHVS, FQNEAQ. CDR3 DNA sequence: TGTGCCAGCAGCTTAGATGGGGCTGCGAATCAGCCCCAGCATTTT. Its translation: CASSLDGAANQPQHF.

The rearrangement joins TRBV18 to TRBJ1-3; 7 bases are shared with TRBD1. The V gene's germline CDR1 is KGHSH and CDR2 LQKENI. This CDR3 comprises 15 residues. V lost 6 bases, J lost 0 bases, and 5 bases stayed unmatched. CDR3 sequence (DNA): TGTGCCAGCTCGCGGACAGGTTACTCTGGAAACACCATATATTTT. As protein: CASSRTGYSGNTIYF.

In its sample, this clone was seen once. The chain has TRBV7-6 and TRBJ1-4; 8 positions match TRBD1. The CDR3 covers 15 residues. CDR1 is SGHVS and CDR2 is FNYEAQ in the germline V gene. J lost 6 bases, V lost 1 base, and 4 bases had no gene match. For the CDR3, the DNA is TGTGCCAGCAGCTTAGAGGCAGGGGGCGATGAAAAACTGTTTTTT. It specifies CASSLEAGGDEKLFF.

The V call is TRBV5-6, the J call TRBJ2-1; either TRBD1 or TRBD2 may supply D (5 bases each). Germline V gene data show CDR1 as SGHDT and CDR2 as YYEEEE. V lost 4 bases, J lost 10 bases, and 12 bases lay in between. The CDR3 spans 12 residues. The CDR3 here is CASSQGPGEQFF. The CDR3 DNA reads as TGTGCCAGCAGCCAGGGTCCGGGGGAGCAGTTCTTC.

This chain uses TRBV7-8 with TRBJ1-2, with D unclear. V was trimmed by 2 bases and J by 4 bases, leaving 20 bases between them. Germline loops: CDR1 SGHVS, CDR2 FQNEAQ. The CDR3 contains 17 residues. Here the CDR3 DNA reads TGTGCCAGCAGCTTATTGGTCATTCCTATGGGGAGCTATGGCTACACCTTC. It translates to CASSLLVIPMGSYGYTF.

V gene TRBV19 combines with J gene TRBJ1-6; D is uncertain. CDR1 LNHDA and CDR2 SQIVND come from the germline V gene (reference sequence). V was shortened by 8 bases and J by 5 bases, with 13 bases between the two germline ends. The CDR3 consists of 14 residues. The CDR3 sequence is CASRTWENNSPLHF. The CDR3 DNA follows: TGTGCCAGTCGAACCTGGGAGAATAATTCACCCCTCCACTTT.

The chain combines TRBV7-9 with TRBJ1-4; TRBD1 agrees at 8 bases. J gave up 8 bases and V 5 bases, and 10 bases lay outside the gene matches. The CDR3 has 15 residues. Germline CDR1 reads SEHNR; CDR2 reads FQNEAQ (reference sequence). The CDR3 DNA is TGTGCCAGCAGCGAGCAGGGGGCGAATAGGGAAAAACTGTTTTTT. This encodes CASSEQGANREKLFF.

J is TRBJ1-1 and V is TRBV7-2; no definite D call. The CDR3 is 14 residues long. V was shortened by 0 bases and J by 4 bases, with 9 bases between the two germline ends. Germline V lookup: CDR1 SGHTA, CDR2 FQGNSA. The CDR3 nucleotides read TGTGCCAGCAGCTTAGCGAAGGGTCGCACTGAAGCTTTCTTT. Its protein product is CASSLAKGRTEAFF. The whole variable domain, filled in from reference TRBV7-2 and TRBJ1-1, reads GAGVSQSPSNKVTEKGKDVELRCDPISGHTALYWYRQSLGQGLEFLIYFQGNSAPDKSGLPSDRFSAERTGGSVSTLTIQRTQQEDSAVYLCASSLAKGRTEAFFGQGTRLTVV.

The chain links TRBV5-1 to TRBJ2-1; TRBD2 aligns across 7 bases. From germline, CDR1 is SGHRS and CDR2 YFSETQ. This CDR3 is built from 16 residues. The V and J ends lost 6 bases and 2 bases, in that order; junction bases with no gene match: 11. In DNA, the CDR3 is TGCGCCAGCATTCCGGGCTCGGGGGGACCCTACAATGAGCAGTTCTTC. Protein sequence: CASIPGSGGPYNEQFF.